These T cell receptor beta chains were read from a single sample in a study of shared clonotypes between healthy human individuals. Libraries were prepared by immunoSEQ multiplex PCR; TCRdb keeps only in-frame clonotypes and omits some of them. The table has approximately 2.3 million clones, approximately 95% seen once. The sequencing input was naive CD4+ T cells from PBMCs. All receptors derive from a man in his late teens or twenties in good health. Some clones in this sample may be carry-over from other donors' samples. Each CDR3 is given with its conserved first and last residue. For some rows the clone size is stated as once, few or many, or as a class when expanded; others skip it.

CASTDTGADTQYF	.	TRBV6-5
CASRSPGTYGNTIYF	.	TRBV11-2
CASSLVGTEQYF	.	TRBV7-2
CASSLDELGYTF	.	TRBV7-9
CASSQVREMADEQYF	.	TRBV4-1
CASSFFNSGVYGYTF	.	TRBV11-2
CASSRTGSAYEQYF	.	TRBV7-2
CASSFVTGGFYEQYF	.	TRBV7-2
CASSLVTGVGDEQYF	.	TRBV11-2
CASSPGLDYGYTF	.	TRBV18
CASSIGPLATNEKLFF	.	TRBV5-1
CASSYRRNQPQHF	.	TRBV6-6
CATGKGSGRADGELFF	.	TRBV15
CASTLLGTANTGELFF	.	TRBV28
CASRTTGSSYEQYF	.	TRBV11-2
CAGGTSGRVRYEQYF	.	TRBV2
CASSLVPGEPQHF	.	TRBV5-1
CASSQDGSPQNTEAFF	.	TRBV14
CASSFRGLAGEDEQFF	.	TRBV7-9
CASIGGGGRYGYTF	once	TRBV28
CASSPVPIYGYTF	.	TRBV18
CASSPRAEQYF	.	TRBV28
CASSSRGSYNSPLHF	.	TRBV27
CASSIRTGNQPQHF	.	TRBV28
CASGISRDTGELFF	.	TRBV5-1